A single sample is the source of the 20 T cell receptor beta chains below, sequenced in a study of technical replicates of blood from a handful of donors (dated by TCRdb to 2016 to 2017). Library creation used the immunoSEQ multiplex PCR assay. The immuneACCESS repertoire file appears here via TCRdb, limited to in-frame rearrangements. These files lack a portion of the clones; in checked studies, under half of the deficit traces to unresolved V genes, and the cause of the others is not known. In all, the sample holds roughly 80,000 clones, and 95% to 97% of those were seen once. The ten largest make up about 0.2% of the sample. Sequenced: T cells isolated from PBMCs. Receptors were obtained from a human donor in good health.

This clone was counted a single time. This rearrangement joins TRBV5-1 to TRBJ2-2; 9 bases fit TRBD2. V was clipped by 2 bases and J by 1 base; unmatched bases: 12. The CDR3 length is 19 residues. CDR1 is SGHRS and CDR2 is YFSETQ in the germline V gene. This CDR3 reads CASSFSLAGLGMNTGELFF. The CDR3 DNA is TGCGCCAGCAGCTTTAGTCTAGCGGGGTTGGGCATGAACACCGGGGAGCTGTTTTTT.

J is TRBJ2-2 and V is TRBV19, with TRBD2 matching over 14 bases. V lost 8 bases to trimming and J lost 5 bases; unmatched junction nucleotides: 10. In germline, CDR1 is LNHDA, CDR2 SQIVND (reference sequence). The CDR3 runs 17 residues. CDR3 loop: CASQTAGLAGGTGELFF. CDR3 DNA: TGTGCCAGTCAGACCGCCGGACTAGCGGGAGGTACCGGGGAGCTGTTTTTT.

The chain has TRBV29-1 and TRBJ2-1; 14 bases map to TRBD2. V lost 4 bases to trimming and J lost 5 bases; unmatched junction nucleotides: 10. Germline V gene lookup returns CDR1 SQVTM and CDR2 ANQGSEA. CDR3 length: 17 residues. CDR3 coding DNA: TGCAGCGTTGTCCCTAGACTAGCGGGAGGGACCCACAATGAGCAGTTCTTC. Protein: CSVVPRLAGGTHNEQFF.

The chain recombines TRBV5-1 with TRBJ2-6; a weak D match, TRBD1 (6 bases). V lost 2 bases and J lost 4, with 16 bases in between. This CDR3 is 17 amino acids long. Germline lookup yields CDR1 SGHRS and CDR2 YFSETQ. The CDR3 sequence is CASSFGGRVRGANVLTF. CDR3 coding DNA: TGCGCCAGCAGCTTTGGGGGCAGGGTACGAGGGGCCAACGTCCTGACTTTC.

The CDR3 loop reads CASSFGDREFELQYF. Written as DNA, the CDR3 is TGTGCCAGCAGCTTCGGGGACAGAGAGTTTGAGTTGCAGTACTTC. The chain joins TRBV5-6 to TRBJ2-7; TRBD1 matches 7 bases. This CDR3 is built from 15 residues. Per germline, CDR1 SGHDT and CDR2 YYEEEE. Unmatched junction bases numbered 14, after V lost 2 bases and J lost 9 bases.

The V and J genes are TRBV27 and TRBJ2-7; 12 bases map to TRBD1. V dropped 6 bases and J dropped 4; count of bases not matched to a gene: 7. Germline V gene data show CDR1 as MNHEY and CDR2 as SMNVEV (reference sequence). The CDR3 has 15 amino acids. The CDR3 region has the DNA TGTGCCAGCAGCCCCGGGACAGGGGGCATTTACGAGCAGTACTTC. Residues: CASSPGTGGIYEQYF.

The chain recombines TRBV7-9 with TRBJ2-3; 9 bases are a match to TRBD2. Germline assignment: CDR1 SEHNR and CDR2 FQNEAQ (reference sequence). The CDR3 contains 17 residues. Trimming removed 3 bases from V and 6 bases from J; junction bases left unmatched: 13. This CDR3 reads CASSLGGRRGGSDTQYF. Written as DNA, the CDR3 is TGTGCCAGCAGCTTGGGAGGGCGGCGGGGGGGGTCCGATACGCAGTATTTT.

This clone was observed once. The chain uses TRBV5-1 and TRBJ2-7, with 8 bases fitting TRBD1. This CDR3 is built from 16 residues. Per the germline V gene, CDR1 is SGHRS and CDR2 is YFSETQ. The V segment lost 5 bases and the J segment 2 bases; nucleotides outside the gene matches: 12. CDR3 in amino acids: CASRRGQASGTYEQYF. CDR3 nucleotide sequence: TGCGCCAGCAGGCGGGGACAGGCCAGCGGCACCTACGAGCAGTACTTC. The complete variable domain, with remaining parts taken from reference TRBV5-1 and TRBJ2-7, reads KAGVTQTPRYLIKTRGQQVTLSCSPISGHRSVSWYQQTPGQGLQFLFEYFSETQRNKGNFPGRFSGRQFSNSRSEMNVSTLELGDSALYLCASRRGQASGTYEQYFGPGTRLTVT.

The chain combines TRBV12-2 with TRBJ1-1; the DNA was not used to check the table's D call, TRBD1. TRBV12-2 is a documented pseudogene. The CDR3 is made up of 18 amino acids. This CDR3 reads CASRILQGGKPKNTEAFF. The CDR3 nucleotides read TGTGCAAGTCGCATATTACAGGGGGGAAAACCCAAAAACACTGAAGCTTTCTTT.

This chain connects TRBV27 to TRBJ1-6; 7 bases line up with TRBD1. The germline V gene encodes CDR1 MNHEY and CDR2 SMNVEV (reference sequence). The CDR3 spans 16 residues. V gave up 2 bases and J gave up 8 bases; unmatched junction bases: 9. The CDR3 nucleotides are TGTGCCAGCAGTTTAATTATGGAGGGGGCTTATTCACCCCTCCACTTT. Its translation is CASSLIMEGAYSPLHF.

This chain uses TRBV29-1 with TRBJ2-3, with TRBD2 identical over 10 bases. Germline trimming cut 5 bases from V and 4 bases from J; bases unmatched to any gene: 6. CDR3 length: 14 amino acids. The germline CDR1 and CDR2 sequences are SQVTM and ANQGSEA. CDR3: CSVTLSGRSDTQYF. DNA of the CDR3: TGCAGCGTTACGCTTAGCGGGAGGTCAGATACGCAGTATTTT.

This rearrangement joins TRBV7-9 to TRBJ2-3; TRBD1 agrees at 7 bases. With 1 base clipped from V and 5 bases from J, the junction kept 6 bases outside the gene matches. The CDR3 runs 15 residues. The germline CDR1 and CDR2 sequences are SEHNR and FQNEAQ (reference sequence). In DNA, the CDR3 is TGTGCCAGCAGCTTAGGACAGGGTAACGAAGATACGCAGTATTTT. It is translated as CASSLGQGNEDTQYF.

The chain recombines TRBV19 with TRBJ1-5, with D unclear. The CDR3 consists of 15 residues. The V gene's germline CDR1 is LNHDA and CDR2 SQIVND (reference sequence). Trimming stripped 3 bases from V and 6 bases from J, with 15 bases between. For the CDR3, the DNA is TGTGCCAGTAGTATCCTCTTCGGGGTTGTTCAGCCCCAGCATTTT. Encoded protein: CASSILFGVVQPQHF.

This rearrangement joins TRBV28 to TRBJ1-2; the D gene is possibly TRBD1 (6 bases). Germline V gene lookup returns CDR1 MDHEN and CDR2 SYDVKM. The CDR3 spans 13 residues. Deletions cut 4 bases from V and 3 bases from J, with 9 bases between. Here the CDR3 reads CASSSGQDYGYTF. The DNA for the CDR3 is TGTGCCAGCAGTTCGGGACAAGACTATGGCTACACCTTC.

The chain links TRBV30 to TRBJ2-4; weak D call: TRBD2 (6 bases). The CDR3 extends over 14 amino acids. Looked up from germline, CDR1 is GTSNPN and CDR2 is SVGIG (reference sequence). Trimming pared 0 bases from V and 9 bases from J, leaving 15 bases between. The CDR3 nucleotides read TGTGCCTGGAGTGTACCCCTAGCGAGGCGCATTCAGTACTTC. It is translated as CAWSVPLARRIQYF. Based on the CDR3 plus reference TRBV30 and TRBJ2-4, the full variable domain is SQTIHQWPATLVQPVGSPLSLECTVEGTSNPNLYWYRQAAGRGLQLLFYSVGIGQISSEVPQNLSASRPQDRQFILSSKKLLLSDSGFYLCAWSVPLARRIQYFGAGTRLSVL.

V gene TRBV5-1 combines with J gene TRBJ2-7; D perhaps matches TRBD2 (6 bases). Germline loops: CDR1 SGHRS, CDR2 YFSETQ. V lost 4 bases, J lost 5 bases, and 19 bases lay in between. This CDR3 comprises 15 residues. This chain's CDR3 is CASSPRTLGGDEQYF. The CDR3 coding sequence is TGCGCCAGCAGCCCCCGGACACTGGGGGGTGACGAGCAGTACTTC.

CDR3 sequence reads: CASSPPYAESSYNEQFF. The CDR3 DNA follows: TGTGCCAGCTCACCACCGTATGCGGAGAGCTCCTACAATGAGCAGTTCTTC. V and J are TRBV18 and TRBJ2-1; D not resolved. The CDR3 is made up of 17 amino acids. V was pared by 0 bases and J by 0 bases, with 12 bases between. Looked up from germline, CDR1 is KGHSH and CDR2 is LQKENI. The full variable domain, rest sourced from reference TRBV18 and TRBJ2-1, is NAGVMQNPRHLVRRRGQEARLRCSPMKGHSHVYWYRQLPEEGLKFMVYLQKENIIDESGMPKERFSAEFPKEGPSILRIQQVVRGDSAAYFCASSPPYAESSYNEQFFGPGTRLTVL.

The V gene is TRBV11-2, the J gene TRBJ2-5, with 11 bases aligning to TRBD2. V dropped 5 bases and J dropped 5; count of bases not matched to a gene: 16. Germline CDR1 reads SGHAT; CDR2 reads FQNNGV. This CDR3 comprises 18 residues. In DNA form, the CDR3 reads TGTGCCAGCAGCAAAACAAGACTAGCGGGAACCCCACCGGAGACCCAGTACTTC. Protein product: CASSKTRLAGTPPETQYF.

V and J are TRBV15 and TRBJ2-5, with 13 bases that match TRBD2. The CDR3 extends over 22 amino acids. V gave up 3 bases and J gave up 5 bases; unmatched junction bases: 24. The germline CDR1 and CDR2 sequences are LNHNV and YYDKDF (reference sequence). CDR3 region: CATSSKLPELAGGPGAWETQYF. The CDR3, as DNA: TGTGCCACCAGCAGTAAGCTCCCCGAACTAGCGGGGGGGCCTGGGGCGTGGGAGACCCAGTACTTC.

V usage is TRBV6-5 and J usage is TRBJ2-7; TRBD1 agrees at 10 bases. This CDR3 is built from 15 residues. J gave up 5 bases and V 0 bases, and 4 bases lay outside the gene matches. Germline V lookup: CDR1 MNHEY, CDR2 SVGAGI. The CDR3 nucleotides are TGTGCCAGCAGTTACTCCGGGACAGGGGTTGACGAGCAGTACTTC. It codes for CASSYSGTGVDEQYF.